The clone carrying this T cell receptor (beta chain) appeared once. Its cognate antigen is unknown. This CDR3 is 15 amino acids long. The germline CDR1 and CDR2 sequences are WNHNN and SYGVQD (reference sequence). The V gene lost 0 bases and the J gene lost 0 bases, with 8 bases spanning the gap. This PCR relied on a set of 60 Vbeta primers and 13 Jbeta primers. The repertoire was sequenced with immunoSEQ multiplex PCR; TCRdb's copy has only in-frame clones and lacks some. The table records about 140,000 clones, over 80% of them present only once. This sample stems from a study of cytomegalovirus exposure and HLA in healthy donors. General study points: Later on, an analysis tied about 17,000 TCR beta sequences to HLA alleles at 0.05 false discovery rate. High sensitivity and specificity were reportedly achieved when the classifier diagnosed cytomegalovirus status.

The chain couples TRBV10-1 to TRBJ1-1; D is undetermined. The TCR was taken from a female donor in good health and CMV-seronegative. Sequenced input: PBMCs. Here the CDR3 reads CASSESNTMNTEAFF. DNA of the CDR3: TGCGCCAGCAGTGAGTCCAACACGATGAACACTGAAGCTTTCTTT.